Below are 4 T cell receptor beta chains sequenced from a single sample in a study of blood T cell repertoires in COVID-19. The protocol was immunoSEQ multiplex PCR, while the TCRdb copy is restricted to in-frame clones and leaves out a portion. The sample includes about 400,000 clones, roughly 88% of them seen just once. The sample consisted of PBMCs or T cells enriched from blood (not recorded which). The receptors here all came from a woman in her 30s with acute COVID-19.

This clone came up a few times. The V gene is TRBV9, the J gene TRBJ2-2; TRBD1 matches 7 bases. The V gene's germline CDR1 is SGDLS and CDR2 YYNGEE. The CDR3 is 14 amino acids. The V gene end was trimmed by 0 bases and the J gene end by 5 bases; junction bases not matched to a gene: 1. This CDR3 is CASSVATGTGELFF. Here the CDR3 DNA reads TGTGCCAGCAGCGTAGCGACAGGGACCGGGGAGCTGTTTTTT.

This chain connects TRBV9 to TRBJ1-3, with TRBD1 matching 9 bases. CDR3 size: 15 residues. Per germline, CDR1 SGDLS and CDR2 YYNGEE. V dropped 5 bases and J dropped 0; count of bases not matched to a gene: 3. In DNA, the CDR3 is TGTGCCAGCAGGGGACAGGGAATCTCTGGAAACACCATATATTTT. Translation: CASRGQGISGNTIYF.

The gene calls are TRBV21-1 and TRBJ1-5; the table names TRBD1, a call not compared with the DNA. TRBV21-1 has pseudogene status. CDR3 length equals 15 residues. The CDR3 here is CASNKPNRGCQPQHF. CDR3 bases: TGTGCCAGCAACAAGCCTAACAGGGGATGCCAGCCCCAGCATTTT.

The chain recombines TRBV5-5 with TRBJ1-2; D call uncertain. There are 14 residues in the CDR3. Looked up from germline, CDR1 is SGHKS and CDR2 is YYEKEE (reference sequence). Trimming removed 0 bases from V and 4 bases from J, with 10 bases in between. In DNA, the CDR3 is TGTGCCAGCAGCTTGGATTGGCAGGCCTATGGCTACACCTTC. Its translation: CASSLDWQAYGYTF.